The rows below give T cell receptor beta chains drawn from one sample of a study of cytomegalovirus exposure and HLA in healthy donors. Data came from immunoSEQ multiplex PCR; TCRdb stores just in-frame clones and leaves some out. The sample has approximately 150,000 clones, approximately 80% seen once. What was sequenced was PBMCs. The origin of the receptors is a man aged 25 to 45 in good health and CMV-seropositive. Both conserved end residues are part of each CDR3. Fields, in order: J gene, V gene, CDR3 protein.

TRBJ1-1,TRBV30,CAWSVLTGRTEAFF
TRBJ1-4,TRBV18,CASADSHQNEKLFF
TRBJ1-1,TRBV27,CASSAQGGVTEAFF
TRBJ2-3,TRBV5-4,CASSLASGADTQYF
TRBJ2-2,TRBV7-6,CASSSPAGGGTGELFF
TRBJ2-7,TRBV7-2,CASSFLAGGREQYF
TRBJ2-5,TRBV5-4,CASSLDRVETQYF
TRBJ1-3,TRBV2,CASSAPGLGNTIYF
TRBJ1-5,TRBV6-6,CASSYSGHSNQPQHF
TRBJ2-3,TRBV6-6,CASSWGDSGNTQYF
TRBJ2-7,TRBV27,CASSFRQGGHEQYF
TRBJ2-2,TRBV30,CAWSHPGVGELFF
TRBJ2-3,TRBV5-3,CARSFGTSLRTADTQYF
TRBJ2-7,TRBV5-1,CASSLAGGNEQYF
TRBJ2-7,TRBV6-5,CASSYGQGGYEQYF
TRBJ2-5,TRBV10-2,CASSGRTGGETQYF
TRBJ2-1,TRBV5-4,CASSLAGGNEQFF
TRBJ1-5,TRBV18,CASSDDGNQPQHF
TRBJ2-2,TRBV6-5,CASSYGRGGTGELFF
TRBJ2-2,TRBV4-1,CASSQGQGWTGELFF
TRBJ1-4,TRBV5-1,CASSLDRGNHEKLFF
TRBJ1-2,TRBV5-4,CASSLEEEGGFIGYTF
TRBJ2-5,TRBV7-2,CASSLTTGGLIETQYF
TRBJ2-2,TRBV2,CASTSQRGGTGELFF
TRBJ2-6,TRBV4-3,CASSHEWTGNGANVLTF
TRBJ2-1,TRBV6-6,CASSYIRADEQFF
TRBJ2-1,TRBV2,CASGGQGLGGEQFF
TRBJ2-1,TRBV27,CASRTGVDGEQFF
TRBJ2-4,TRBV5-1,CASSTGTSKNIQYF
TRBJ1-1,TRBV6-5,CASSYEGAAEAFF
TRBJ2-1,TRBV6-1,CASSPWDSLEQFF
TRBJ1-2,TRBV6-5,CASSRDRGRNYGYTF
TRBJ2-7,TRBV7-9,CASSPSIRTSYEQYF
TRBJ2-7,TRBV7-8,CASAWDRTYEQYF
TRBJ2-3,TRBV4-1,CASSRTGEIYDTQYF
TRBJ2-7,TRBV27,CASSLTKGQGYEQYF
TRBJ2-5,TRBV7-9,CASSLATTGLETQYF
TRBJ1-5,TRBV5-6,CASSSLTGGQPQHF
TRBJ2-1,TRBV7-6,CASSIPRTSGGSSYNEQFF
TRBJ2-7,TRBV4-1,CASSQKDRGNYEQYF
TRBJ2-7,TRBV5-1,CASSLDGDRADEQYF
TRBJ1-1,TRBV30,CAWSEQGMNTEAFF
TRBJ1-2,TRBV5-4,CASSNPTGDYGYTF
TRBJ2-7,TRBV28,CASYSGQGTYEQYF
TRBJ1-2,TRBV5-6,CASSTRAANYGYTF
TRBJ1-1,TRBV5-1,CASSLALVRGNTEAFF
TRBJ1-4,TRBV30,CAWSVSTRTNEKLFF
TRBJ2-2,TRBV18,CASSDGTGPLMGELFF
TRBJ1-1,TRBV5-1,CASSRPGRENTEAFF
TRBJ2-1,TRBV2,CASENSGLAGNGSVNEQFF
TRBJ2-7,TRBV25-1,CASSDSSYEQYF
TRBJ2-7,TRBV28,CARQGHCYEQYF
TRBJ2-1,TRBV4-1,CASSPGDRGADNEQFF
TRBJ1-1,TRBV28,CASSSLTGASTEAFF
TRBJ1-1,TRBV6-1,CASTRGMNTEAFF
TRBJ2-1,TRBV11-2,CASSLVAGGPYNEQFF
TRBJ2-7,TRBV7-9,CSSSVDAGEQYF